Listed below are T cell receptor beta chains from one sample, sequenced in a study of Ad26.COV2.S vaccination and SARS-CoV-2 variants. Produced via immunoSEQ multiplex PCR; TCRdb's table is partial and in-frame only. Of about half a million clones listed, 70% to 90% are singletons. Sequenced material: peripheral blood, taken in a trial of Ad26.COV2.S vaccine versus placebo. Receptors originate from a person aged 18-60 years who received the Ad26.COV2.S COVID-19 vaccine or a placebo. Both conserved end residues are part of each CDR3. A D gene is named only where the DNA matches it firmly. Size values are once, few and many counts, or a class for expanded clones, and some rows have none.

V gene	D gene	clone size	J gene	CDR3 protein	CDR3 DNA
TRBV6-2/TRBV6-3	NA	NA	TRBJ1-2	CASSYSRSGDGWRGYTF	TGTGCCAGCAGTTACTCCCGGAGTGGGGACGGATGGAGAGGCTACACCTTC
TRBV28	TRBD2	NA	TRBJ2-1	CASSLPPWLAGGTNEQFF	TGTGCCAGCAGTTTACCCCCCTGGCTAGCGGGAGGGACCAATGAGCAGTTCTTC
TRBV6-5	NA	NA	TRBJ2-7	CASSIPGGYEQYF	TGTGCCAGCAGTATCCCAGGGGGGTACGAGCAGTACTTC
TRBV30	NA	NA	TRBJ2-5	CAWNRGLQETQYF	TGTGCCTGGAACAGGGGACTCCAAGAGACCCAGTACTTC
TRBV6-5	NA	NA	TRBJ1-2	CASSYSGNVVGYTF	TGTGCCAGCAGTTACTCCGGGAATGTCGTAGGCTACACCTTC
TRBV5-4	NA	NA	TRBJ2-5	CASSGNIQETQYF	TGTGCCAGCAGCGGTAACATTCAAGAGACCCAGTACTTC
TRBV12-3/TRBV12-4	NA	NA	TRBJ2-1	CASNPGQENEQFF	TGTGCCAGCAATCCGGGTCAGGAAAATGAGCAGTTCTTC
TRBV30	TRBD2	NA	TRBJ2-1	CAWGPGLADPMGYNEQFF	TGTGCCTGGGGACCGGGACTAGCGGATCCCATGGGGTACAATGAGCAGTTCTTC
TRBV4-1	TRBD2	NA	TRBJ2-3	CASSLRLAGGLTDTQYF	TGCGCCAGCAGCCTAAGACTAGCGGGGGGACTCACAGATACGCAGTATTTT
TRBV28	NA	few	TRBJ2-1	CASSLRYNEQFF	TGTGCCAGCAGTTTGCGGTACAATGAGCAGTTCTTC
TRBV11-1	NA	NA	TRBJ2-4	CASSPGPLVAKNIQYF	TGTGCCAGCAGCCCCGGACCTCTAGTAGCCAAAAACATTCAGTACTTC
TRBV4-1	NA	NA	TRBJ2-4	CASSLTRLGLGRDPKNIQYF	TGCGCCAGCAGCCTGACTCGGCTTGGGCTCGGACGGGATCCCAAAAACATTCAGTACTTC
TRBV27	NA	NA	TRBJ2-5	CASSFSSGHQYF	TGTGCCAGCAGTTTCTCCTCGGGACACCAGTACTTC
TRBV11-2	NA	NA	TRBJ1-5	CASSLDPGQPQHF	TGTGCCAGCAGCTTAGATCCAGGTCAGCCCCAGCATTTT
TRBV6-5	NA	NA	TRBJ2-7	CASSYSSGSYEQYF	TGTGCCAGCAGTTACTCGTCGGGATCCTACGAGCAGTACTTC
TRBV6-5	NA	NA	TRBJ1-5	CASTHPGGVNQPQHF	TGTGCCAGCACCCACCCGGGGGGGGTCAATCAGCCCCAGCATTTT
TRBV6-5	NA	NA	TRBJ2-2	CAILTHLGSTGELFF	TGTGCCATCCTTACCCACCTCGGGAGCACCGGGGAGCTGTTTTTT
TRBV5-4	TRBD2	NA	TRBJ2-5	CASSGGMGSGGTLQETQYF	TGTGCCAGCAGTGGGGGTATGGGTAGCGGGGGAACCCTCCAAGAGACCCAGTACTTC
TRBV4-1	NA	NA	TRBJ1-5	CASSLRIRQGSNQPQHF	TGCGCCAGCAGCCTCCGAATCCGCCAGGGTAGCAATCAGCCCCAGCATTTT
TRBV20-1	NA	NA	TRBJ1-6	CSASPSPLHF	TGCAGTGCTAGCCCCTCACCCCTCCACTTT
TRBV19	TRBD2	NA	TRBJ2-3	CASSRGARLAGVKTDTQYF	TGTGCCAGTAGTAGGGGGGCACGACTAGCGGGAGTTAAGACAGATACGCAGTATTTT
TRBV7-9	NA	NA	TRBJ1-3	CASSPHLIYSGNTIYF	TGTGCCAGCAGCCCCCACCTAATATACTCTGGAAACACCATATATTTT
TRBV29-1	NA	once	TRBJ1-4	CSVSGATNEKLFF	TGCAGCGTTTCAGGCGCAACTAATGAAAAACTGTTTTTT
TRBV7-9	NA	NA	TRBJ2-1	CASSFSYNEQFF	TGTGCCAGCAGCTTCTCCTACAATGAGCAGTTCTTC
TRBV5-1	TRBD1	once	TRBJ2-7	CASSLGGQGAFLGYEQYF	TGCGCCAGCAGCTTGGGAGGTCAGGGGGCGTTTCTAGGCTACGAGCAGTACTTC
TRBV14	NA	NA	TRBJ2-1	CASSQLPHEQFF	TGTGCCAGCAGCCAACTTCCGCATGAGCAGTTCTTC
TRBV9	NA	NA	TRBJ1-1	CASSVAVATEAFF	TGTGCCAGCAGCGTAGCCGTGGCCACTGAAGCTTTCTTT
TRBV2	NA	NA	TRBJ1-5	CASRGQSNQPQHF	TGTGCCAGCAGGGGGCAGTCCAATCAGCCCCAGCATTTT
TRBV13	TRBD2	NA	TRBJ2-1	CASSLAPELAGGVQFF	TGTGCCAGCAGCTTAGCCCCCGAACTAGCGGGAGGGGTGCAGTTCTTC
TRBV10-3	NA	NA	TRBJ1-6	CAISDNPPGYNSPLHF	TGTGCCATCAGTGATAACCCCCCGGGATATAATTCACCCCTCCACTTT
TRBV6-5	TRBD2	NA	TRBJ2-1	CASSVAGASYNEQFF	TGTGCCAGCTCCGTAGCGGGGGCTTCCTACAATGAGCAGTTCTTC
TRBV7-9	NA	few	TRBJ1-6	CASSLNPLNSPLHF	TGTGCCAGCAGCTTAAACCCCCTAAATTCACCCCTCCACTTT
TRBV19	NA	NA	TRBJ2-2	CASRGLDRPRDTGELFF	TGTGCCAGCCGGGGGCTAGACAGACCCCGCGACACCGGGGAGCTGTTTTTT
TRBV2	NA	NA	TRBJ1-2	CASSDRVIAPLKYGYTF	TGTGCCAGCAGTGATAGGGTCATCGCTCCCCTAAAATATGGCTACACCTTC
TRBV6-2/TRBV6-3	NA	NA	TRBJ1-4	CASSYPRGGLEKLFF	TGTGCCAGCAGTTACCCCCGGGGGGGTTTGGAAAAACTGTTTTTT
TRBV7-3	TRBD1	NA	TRBJ1-2	CASSPGQGIPSGYTF	TGTGCCAGCAGCCCGGGACAGGGAATTCCTTCGGGCTACACCTTC
TRBV6-5	NA	NA	TRBJ1-2	CASRTEYGYTF	TGTGCCAGCAGGACAGAATATGGCTACACCTTC
TRBV29-1	TRBD1	NA	TRBJ2-1	CSVGTGNGVEQFF	TGCAGCGTTGGGACAGGGAACGGGGTGGAGCAGTTCTTC
TRBV5-1	NA	NA	TRBJ2-1	CASSLFTVRAAYNEQFF	TGCGCCAGCAGCTTGTTTACTGTTCGGGCAGCGTACAATGAGCAGTTCTTC
TRBV6-5	NA	NA	TRBJ2-7	CASSYRVEQYF	TGTGCCAGCAGTTACAGGGTCGAGCAGTACTTC
TRBV7-8	TRBD1	once	TRBJ1-1	CASSPRTGASNTEAFF	TGTGCCAGCAGCCCCCGTACAGGGGCTTCGAACACTGAAGCTTTCTTT
TRBV2	NA	NA	TRBJ1-6	CASVQEGDDNSPLHF	TGTGCCAGCGTACAGGAGGGGGACGATAATTCACCCCTCCACTTT
TRBV6-1	NA	NA	TRBJ1-5	CASSERRQNINQPQHF	TGTGCCAGCAGTGAACGGCGACAGAACATAAATCAGCCCCAGCATTTT
TRBV2	NA	NA	TRBJ1-5	CASSARRYNQPQHF	TGTGCCAGCAGTGCTAGGCGGTACAATCAGCCCCAGCATTTT
TRBV28	TRBD1	NA	TRBJ1-5	CASSLYPTGTGINQPQHF	TGTGCCAGCAGTTTGTACCCTACCGGGACAGGGATAAATCAGCCCCAGCATTTT
TRBV11-1	TRBD1	once	TRBJ2-3	CASSQGQPSTDTQYF	TGTGCCAGCAGCCAGGGACAGCCTAGCACAGATACGCAGTATTTT
TRBV19	NA	NA	TRBJ2-5	CASSIKGETQYF	TGTGCCAGTAGTATAAAGGGAGAGACCCAGTACTTC
TRBV12-3/TRBV12-4	NA	NA	TRBJ1-1	CASTLGPTEAFF	TGTGCCAGCACCCTGGGGCCCACTGAAGCTTTCTTT
TRBV5-8	NA	NA	TRBJ1-3	CASSLGYTNSGNTIYF	TGTGCCAGCAGCTTGGGTTACACAAACTCTGGAAACACCATATATTTT
TRBV9	TRBD1	NA	TRBJ1-6	CASSGQGGRESPLHF	TGTGCCAGCAGCGGTCAGGGGGGACGGGAATCACCCCTCCACTTT
TRBV9	NA	NA	TRBJ2-3	CASSVEWGFTDTQYF	TGTGCCAGCAGCGTAGAGTGGGGCTTCACAGATACGCAGTATTTT
TRBV7-2	NA	NA	TRBJ1-1	CASSFGELNTEAFF	TGTGCCAGCAGCTTCGGGGAGCTGAACACTGAAGCTTTCTTT
TRBV7-9	TRBD2	NA	TRBJ2-5	CASSTVATSGDQETQYF	TGTGCCAGCAGCACAGTCGCGACTAGCGGGGACCAAGAGACCCAGTACTTC
TRBV19	TRBD1	NA	TRBJ1-2	CASSGTGYGYTF	TGTGCCAGTAGCGGGACAGGGTATGGCTACACCTTC
TRBV5-1	TRBD2	NA	TRBJ2-7	CASRGRSGLRSTEQYF	TGCGCCAGCAGGGGGCGGTCGGGACTAAGGTCGACCGAGCAGTACTTC
TRBV9	NA	NA	TRBJ2-1	CASSVVGGEQFF	TGTGCCAGCAGCGTAGTGGGCGGTGAGCAGTTCTTC
TRBV3-1/TRBV3-2	NA	few	TRBJ1-5	CASSQGGGGFNQPQHF	TGTGCCAGCAGCCAAGGCGGCGGGGGCTTTAATCAGCCCCAGCATTTT
TRBV4-2	TRBD1	few	TRBJ1-6	CASSQDMGTGNSPLHF	TGTGCCAGCAGCCAAGATATGGGGACAGGAAATTCACCCCTCCACTTT
TRBV5-1	NA	NA	TRBJ1-1	CASSISTGTNTEAFF	TGCGCCAGCAGTATTTCTACAGGGACGAACACTGAAGCTTTCTTT